The 4 T cell receptor beta chains reported below all come from one sample, sequenced in a study of response to subunit inactivated influenza vaccine. TCRdb re-derived calls from the RT-PCR reads in MiXCR, one entry per CDR3 protein. Of about 620,000 distinct CDR3 sequences in the sample, over 9% were seen once. The sample was also linked to a second study, of T cells expressing NK-cell markers. As that study records: 5'RACE template switching built TCR beta cDNA with unique molecular identifiers.

The specimen was PBMCs from blood, collected on the day of vaccination. All receptors derive from a man between 45 and 60 years old who received an inactivated influenza vaccine.

This clonotype was recorded a few times. The chain has TRBV20-1 and TRBJ1-1; D unclear. In germline, CDR1 is DFQATT, CDR2 SNEGSKA (reference sequence). V lost 3 bases, J lost 4 bases, and 15 bases lay in between. This CDR3 is built from 14 residues. The CDR3: CSASNLFGVTEAFF. The CDR3 DNA reads TGCAGTGCTAGTAATTTGTTCGGAGTCACTGAAGCTTTCTTT.

This clonotype showed up many times. The V call is TRBV5-1, the J call TRBJ2-7, with 11 bases identical to TRBD1. Germline lookup yields CDR1 SGHRS and CDR2 YFSETQ. J was trimmed by 3 bases and V by 0 bases; bases with no gene match: 5. This CDR3 has 16 amino acids. This CDR3 reads CASSLAVGTGGYEQYF. The CDR3 coding sequence is TGCGCCAGCAGCTTGGCCGTTGGGACAGGGGGCTACGAGCAGTACTTC. Filled out from reference TRBV5-1 and TRBJ2-7, the complete variable domain reads KAGVTQTPRYLIKTRGQQVTLSCSPISGHRSVSWYQQTPGQGLQFLFEYFSETQRNKGNFPGRFSGRQFSNSRSEMNVSTLELGDSALYLCASSLAVGTGGYEQYFGPGTRLTVT.

This chain connects TRBV7-8 to TRBJ1-6; 8 bases fit TRBD1. Germline lookup yields CDR1 SGHVS and CDR2 FQNEAQ. With V trimmed by 5 bases and J by 8 bases, 11 bases remained unmatched. The CDR3 is 16 residues long. The CDR3 spells CASSAKTGVFDSPLHF. CDR3 in DNA: TGTGCCAGCAGCGCAAAGACAGGGGTTTTTGATTCACCCCTCCACTTT.

This clonotype turned up a few times. The chain carries TRBV20-1 and TRBJ1-5; no clear D. Germline V gene data show CDR1 as DFQATT and CDR2 as SNEGSKA (reference sequence). V was clipped by 3 bases and J by 0 bases, with 21 bases between them. The CDR3 length is 18 residues. The CDR3 is CSASNDVRRDSSNQPQHF. The CDR3 DNA sequence: TGCAGTGCTAGTAATGACGTTCGAAGAGATAGTAGCAATCAGCCCCAGCATTTT.